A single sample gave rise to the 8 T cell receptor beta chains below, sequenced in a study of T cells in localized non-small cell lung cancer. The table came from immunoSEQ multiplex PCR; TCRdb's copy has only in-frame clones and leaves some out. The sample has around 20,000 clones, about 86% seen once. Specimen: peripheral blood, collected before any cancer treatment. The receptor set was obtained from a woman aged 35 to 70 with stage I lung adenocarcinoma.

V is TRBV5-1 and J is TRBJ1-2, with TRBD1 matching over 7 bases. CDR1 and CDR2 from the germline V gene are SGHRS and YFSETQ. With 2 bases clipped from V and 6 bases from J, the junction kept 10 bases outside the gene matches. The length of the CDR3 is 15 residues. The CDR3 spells CASSLPLGTADGYTF. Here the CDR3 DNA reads TGCGCCAGCAGCTTACCGCTGGGGACAGCGGATGGCTACACCTTC.

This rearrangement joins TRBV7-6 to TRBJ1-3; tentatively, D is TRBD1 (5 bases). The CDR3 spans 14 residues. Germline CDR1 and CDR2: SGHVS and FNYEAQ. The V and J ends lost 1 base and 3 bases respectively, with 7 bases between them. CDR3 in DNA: TGTGCCAGCAGCTTAGTGAGGGGTGGAAACACCATATATTTT. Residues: CASSLVRGGNTIYF.

In nucleotides, the CDR3 is TGTGCCATCAGTGGCTCCGGGACGTATCTCTCTGGAAACACCATATATTTT. Its translation: CAISGSGTYLSGNTIYF. The genes are TRBV10-3 and TRBJ1-3; the D gene is possibly TRBD1 (5 bases). This CDR3 has 17 amino acids. Germline assignment: CDR1 ENHRY and CDR2 SYGVKD. Trimming took 4 bases from V and 0 from J, leaving 16 bases between them.

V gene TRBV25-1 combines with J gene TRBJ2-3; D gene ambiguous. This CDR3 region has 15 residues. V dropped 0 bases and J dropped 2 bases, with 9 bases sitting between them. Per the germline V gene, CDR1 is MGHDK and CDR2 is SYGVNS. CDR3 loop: CASSEYPEATDTQYF. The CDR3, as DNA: TGTGCCAGCAGTGAATATCCGGAAGCCACAGATACGCAGTATTTT.

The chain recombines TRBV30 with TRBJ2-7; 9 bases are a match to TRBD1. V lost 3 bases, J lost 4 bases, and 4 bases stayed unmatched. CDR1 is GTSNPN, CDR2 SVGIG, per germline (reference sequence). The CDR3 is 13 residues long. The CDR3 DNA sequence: TGTGCCTGGAGGGGACAGGGCCATTACGAGCAGTACTTC. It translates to CAWRGQGHYEQYF.

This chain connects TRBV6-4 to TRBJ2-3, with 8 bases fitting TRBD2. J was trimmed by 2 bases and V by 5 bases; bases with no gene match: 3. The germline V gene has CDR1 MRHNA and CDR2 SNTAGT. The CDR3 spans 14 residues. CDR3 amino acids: CASSKLADTDTQYF. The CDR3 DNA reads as TGTGCCAGCAGTAAACTAGCGGACACAGATACGCAGTATTTT.

CDR3 nucleotide sequence: TGTGCCAGCTCGACGGATGGCCGGGAGACCCAGTACTTC. This sequence encodes CASSTDGRETQYF. This sequence joins TRBV18 and TRBJ2-5; D remains unclear. Germline V lookup: CDR1 KGHSH, CDR2 LQKENI. V lost 6 bases, J lost 5 bases, and 13 bases lay in between. CDR3 size: 13 residues.

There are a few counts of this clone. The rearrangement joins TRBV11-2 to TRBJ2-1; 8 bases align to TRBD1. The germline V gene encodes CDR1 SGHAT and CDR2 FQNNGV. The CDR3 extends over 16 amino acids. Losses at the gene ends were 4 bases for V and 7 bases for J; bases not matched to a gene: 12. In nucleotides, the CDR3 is TGTGCCAGCAGCTCCTTCCGGGACAGGCCTAGGAATGAGCAGTTCTTC. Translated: CASSSFRDRPRNEQFF.